The 19 T cell receptor beta chains presented below share a single source sample, sequenced in a study of cytomegalovirus exposure and HLA in healthy donors. The primer mix had 60 Vbeta and 13 Jbeta primers. Method: immunoSEQ multiplex PCR; TCRdb's copy keeps in-frame clones and lacks some. The table has 150,000 to 250,000 clones, about 79% seen once; the top ten hold roughly 0.098%. Sequencing input: PBMCs. The receptor set was obtained from a boy aged 2 to 9 in good health and CMV-seronegative.

The CDR3 is CASSQVEGNTEAFF. CDR3 sequence (DNA): TGCGCCAGCAGCCAGGTCGAGGGGAACACTGAAGCTTTCTTT. V gene TRBV4-3 combines with J gene TRBJ1-1, with D uncertain. Germline V CDR1 and CDR2: LGHNA, YSLEER. The V end lost 3 bases, the J end lost 1 base, and 9 bases lay between the germline ends. The CDR3 loop spans 14 amino acids.

This chain's CDR3 is CASSLDQVYYEQYF. For the CDR3, the DNA is TGTGCCAGCAGCTTAGATCAGGTGTACTACGAGCAGTACTTC. This rearrangement joins TRBV7-2 to TRBJ2-7; D gene uncertain. CDR1 is SGHTA and CDR2 is FQGNSA in the germline V gene. This CDR3 comprises 14 residues. Deletions cut 1 base from V and 3 bases from J, with 10 bases between.

The rearrangement joins TRBV6-6 to TRBJ2-7; D perhaps matches TRBD1 (5 bases). Germline lookup yields CDR1 MNHNY and CDR2 SVGAGI (reference sequence). This CDR3 comprises 11 residues. The V end was cut by 6 bases, the J end by 10 bases, with 13 bases between. The CDR3 is CASRDGQSQYF. In DNA, the CDR3 is TGTGCCAGCAGAGACGGACAAAGTCAGTACTTC.

This chain uses TRBV4-3 with TRBJ1-2; a possible D gene is TRBD1 (5 bases). V was cut by 6 bases and J by 2 bases, with 13 bases left in between. Germline CDR1 is LGHNA and CDR2 is YSLEER. The CDR3 contains 14 residues. This CDR3 is CASSEDRQNYGYTF. DNA for the CDR3: TGCGCCAGCAGTGAAGACAGACAAAACTATGGCTACACCTTC.

J is TRBJ2-5 and V is TRBV7-9, with D possibly matching TRBD1 (8 bases). This CDR3 comprises 16 residues. The V end was cut by 2 bases, the J end by 0 bases, with 13 bases between. Germline V gene lookup returns CDR1 SEHNR and CDR2 FQNEAQ (reference sequence). This CDR3 is CASSLNRGGYQETQYF. In DNA, the CDR3 is TGTGCCAGCAGCTTAAACAGGGGGGGCTACCAAGAGACCCAGTACTTC. The complete variable domain, with remaining parts taken from reference TRBV7-9 and TRBJ2-5, reads DTGVSQNPRHKITKRGQNVTFRCDPISEHNRLYWYRQTLGQGPEFLTYFQNEAQLEKSRLLSDRFSAERPKGSFSTLEIQRTEQGDSAMYLCASSLNRGGYQETQYFGPGTRLLVL.

The CDR3 sequence: CASSLVEGRADTQYF. CDR3 sequence (DNA): TGTGCCAGCAGCTTGGTAGAGGGTCGTGCCGATACGCAGTATTTT. The rearrangement uses TRBV7-2 and TRBJ2-3; maybe TRBD2 (5 bases). Between the trimmed V and J ends, which lost 3 bases and 6 bases, there was a span of 16 bases. The CDR3 is 15 residues long. Germline lookup yields CDR1 SGHTA and CDR2 FQGNSA. The whole variable domain, remainder taken from reference TRBV7-2 and TRBJ2-3, is GAGVSQSPSNKVTEKGKDVELRCDPISGHTALYWYRQSLGQGLEFLIYFQGNSAPDKSGLPSDRFSAERTGGSVSTLTIQRTQQEDSAVYLCASSLVEGRADTQYFGPGTRLTVL.

The V gene is TRBV11-2, the J gene TRBJ1-6, with a weak D call TRBD1 (6 bases). V lost 2 bases, J lost 7 bases, and 12 bases lay in between. Germline CDR1 SGHAT, CDR2 FQNNGV. CDR3 length: 15 amino acids. CDR3 DNA: TGTGCCAGCAGCTTAAGGGGGGGAGAGAATTCACCCCTCCACTTT. Encoded protein: CASSLRGGENSPLHF.

This clone was seen once. The chain combines TRBV10-3 with TRBJ2-4, with 8 nucleotides matching TRBD2. The CDR3 has 15 residues. V shed 3 bases and J 1 base; nucleotides not matched to a gene: 2. CDR1 and CDR2 from the germline V gene are ENHRY and SYGVKD. The CDR3 spells CAISDGGVAKNIQYF. The DNA of the CDR3 is TGTGCCATCAGTGACGGGGGGGTGGCCAAAAACATTCAGTACTTC.

Only one count was recorded for this clone. The rearrangement joins TRBV7-8 to TRBJ2-6, with TRBD1 matching 7 bases. The CDR3 consists of 18 residues. Germline trimming cut 3 bases from V and 0 bases from J; bases unmatched to any gene: 8. Germline V gene sequence: CDR1 SGHVS, CDR2 FQNEAQ. The CDR3, as DNA: TGTGCCAGCAGCTTCCCACGGGACAGTAGCTCTGGGGCCAACGTCCTGACTTTC. As protein: CASSFPRDSSSGANVLTF.

This clone showed up just a few times. The genes are TRBV5-4 and TRBJ2-3; unclear D gene. Trimming took off 5 bases at V and 0 bases at J, with 10 bases between the two ends. Germline CDR1 is SGHNT and CDR2 is YYREEE (reference sequence). This CDR3 contains 14 residues. DNA for the CDR3: TGTGCCAGCAGAGTGGGCCCGAGCACAGATACGCAGTATTTT. Translation gives CASRVGPSTDTQYF.

On this clone itself: Other nucleotide sequences from this sample produce the same CDR3. The rearrangement joins TRBV6-6 to TRBJ2-3; D gene unclear. V was pared by 6 bases and J by 4 bases, with 14 bases between. This CDR3 region has 14 residues. Per germline, CDR1 MNHNY and CDR2 SVGAGI (reference sequence). The CDR3: CASSQQPPPDTQYF. CDR3 in DNA: TGTGCCAGCAGCCAACAGCCCCCCCCAGATACGCAGTATTTT.

This clone appeared a single time. The V call is TRBV28, the J call TRBJ1-4; 9 nucleotides match TRBD1. The CDR3 is 15 residues long. The germline V gene encodes CDR1 MDHEN and CDR2 SYDVKM. V was clipped by 3 bases and J by 3 bases; unmatched bases: 2. This CDR3 is CASSFDRGANEKLFF. The CDR3 DNA is TGTGCCAGCAGTTTTGACAGGGGGGCTAATGAAAAACTGTTTTTT.

The J gene is TRBJ1-1, the V gene TRBV12-5; maybe TRBD1 (5 bases). The CDR3 has 14 residues. Between the trimmed V and J ends, which lost 3 bases and 10 bases, there was a span of 18 bases. Germline V lookup: CDR1 LGHNT, CDR2 FRNRAP. The CDR3 spells CASGFGGTAVGAFF. The CDR3 DNA reads TGTGCTAGTGGTTTTGGAGGGACGGCCGTAGGAGCTTTCTTT.

The V and J genes are TRBV19 and TRBJ1-2, with 8 bases aligning to TRBD1. J lost 8 bases, V lost 3 bases, and 8 bases had no gene match. Germline-derived CDR1 and CDR2 are LNHDA and SQIVND (reference sequence). This CDR3 has 14 amino acids. The CDR3: CASSILDRAWGYTF. The CDR3 nucleotides are TGTGCCAGTAGTATCCTGGACAGGGCGTGGGGCTACACCTTC.

CDR3 sequence reads: CASTRDRANSPLHF. The CDR3 DNA follows: TGTGCCAGCACCCGGGACAGGGCGAATTCACCCCTCCACTTT. This chain joins TRBV6-1 and TRBJ1-6, with 9 positions matching TRBD1. Losses at the gene ends were 7 bases for V and 7 bases for J; bases not matched to a gene: 5. The CDR3 is made up of 14 amino acids. The germline CDR1 and CDR2 sequences are MNHNS and SASEGT.

The chain has TRBV7-9 and TRBJ1-2; weak D call: TRBD1 (5 bases). This CDR3 comprises 14 residues. Trimming stripped 0 bases from V and 4 bases from J, with 9 bases between. CDR1 and CDR2 from the germline V gene are SEHNR and FQNEAQ (reference sequence). The CDR3 coding sequence is TGTGCCAGCAGCTTAGCGCCAGGGCCCTATGGCTACACCTTC. Translation: CASSLAPGPYGYTF.

The genes are TRBV5-1 and TRBJ1-2; TRBD1 agrees at 9 bases. V lost 4 bases to trimming and J lost 8 bases; unmatched junction nucleotides: 9. This CDR3 is 14 amino acids long. Germline V gene lookup returns CDR1 SGHRS and CDR2 YFSETQ. CDR3 in amino acids: CASSLFTGGKGYTF. The DNA for the CDR3 is TGCGCCAGCAGCCTATTCACAGGGGGCAAAGGCTACACCTTC.

This clone showed up just a few times. The chain uses TRBV9 and TRBJ2-3, with D tentatively TRBD1 (6 bases). CDR3 size: 16 residues. V was trimmed by 4 bases and J by 0 bases, leaving 15 bases between them. From germline, CDR1 is SGDLS and CDR2 YYNGEE. CDR3 nucleotide sequence: TGTGCCAGCAGCCTCCGGACAGAAAGAAGCACAGATACGCAGTATTTT. The encoded protein is CASSLRTERSTDTQYF.

This clone was seen only once. The chain employs TRBV11-2 and TRBJ2-3, with a possible D match to TRBD2 (5 bases). The V gene's germline CDR1 is SGHAT and CDR2 FQNNGV. The CDR3 is 15 residues long. Deletions cut 5 bases from V and 2 bases from J, with 14 bases between. The CDR3 bases are TGTGCCAGCAGCCAAGGAGCGGCGGACACAGATACGCAGTATTTT. Translation: CASSQGAADTDTQYF.